This T cell receptor beta chain originates from a study of T cell changes during pregnancy in multiple sclerosis. From germline, CDR1 is SGHNT and CDR2 YYREEE (reference sequence). The V and J ends lost 3 bases and 3 bases, in that order; junction bases with no gene match: 7. The CDR3 has 15 amino acids. Here immunoSEQ multiplex PCR was the method, and the copy in TCRdb shows in-frame clones only, minus some. The sample carries roughly 64,000 clones, roughly 96% recorded once. The chain joins TRBV5-4 to TRBJ2-7; 9 nucleotides align to TRBD2. The sequencing used CD8+ T cells from peripheral blood mononuclear cells, collected after pregnancy. The origin of this receptor is a female donor with multiple sclerosis, enrolled in a pregnancy study. CDR3 protein: CASSSGGGGYYEQYF. In DNA, the CDR3 is TGTGCCAGCAGCTCCGGCGGGGGGGGCTACTACGAGCAGTACTTC.